These T cell receptor beta chains were read from a single sample in a study of blood T cell repertoires in COVID-19. The data were produced by immunoSEQ multiplex PCR, yet TCRdb's version contains in-frame clones alone and is incomplete. The sample lists just over 250,000 clones, roughly 90% occurring once. Sequencing was carried out using peripheral blood. These receptors all come from a man aged 55 to 70 who had recovered from COVID-19. Both conserved end residues are part of each CDR3. The D gene is left open where the match is weak. Expanded clones are given a class, and other clones once, few, many or no size at all.

j_call,v_call,d_call,clone_size,cdr3_aa,cdr3_nt
TRBJ1-6,TRBV19,TRBD1,NA,CASSIGTGGYSPLHF,TGTGCCAGTAGTATTGGGACAGGGGGCTATTCACCCCTCCACTTT
TRBJ1-2,TRBV7-2,NA,NA,CASSPRIGGYTF,TGTGCCAGCAGCCCGCGGATAGGTGGCTACACCTTC
TRBJ2-3,TRBV7-2,NA,once,CASSLDGWATDTQYF,TGTGCCAGCAGCTTAGACGGCTGGGCGACAGATACGCAGTATTTT
TRBJ2-7,TRBV24-1,NA,NA,CATSDLPRLVHSYEQYF,TGTGCCACCAGTGATCTTCCCCGACTAGTACACTCCTACGAGCAGTACTTC
TRBJ2-7,TRBV5-1,NA,NA,CASSFEAPPYEQYF,TGCGCCAGCAGCTTCGAAGCCCCCCCCTACGAGCAGTACTTC
TRBJ2-1,TRBV4-1,NA,NA,CASSQGWLTSSNEQFF,TGCGCCAGCAGCCAAGGATGGTTGACTAGTTCGAATGAGCAGTTCTTC
TRBJ2-2,TRBV5-1,TRBD2,NA,CASSFRPPSGANTGELFF,TGCGCCAGCAGCTTCAGACCCCCTAGCGGGGCGAACACCGGGGAGCTGTTTTTT
TRBJ1-5,TRBV27,TRBD1,NA,CASSYGDRNQPQHF,TGTGCCAGCAGTTACGGGGACAGGAATCAGCCCCAGCATTTT
TRBJ1-3,TRBV9,NA,NA,CASSVRGSPVYF,TGTGCCAGCAGCGTGAGGGGGAGTCCTGTATATTTT
TRBJ2-7,TRBV7-2,TRBD2,NA,CASSLRPSGGAYEQYF,TGTGCCAGCAGCTTACGTCCTAGCGGGGGGGCCTACGAGCAGTACTTC
TRBJ2-7,TRBV25-1,TRBD1,NA,CASSEPSGQGLRNEQYF,TGTGCCAGCAGTGAACCCTCGGGACAGGGGTTAAGGAACGAGCAGTACTTC
TRBJ1-5,TRBV27,TRBD1,once,CASSPYFDRGLSNQPQHF,TGTGCCAGCAGTCCTTACTTTGACAGGGGGCTGAGCAATCAGCCCCAGCATTTT
TRBJ1-4,TRBV6-4,NA,NA,CASSEGNWGPLFF,TGTGCCAGCAGTGAGGGGAACTGGGGCCCTCTGTTTTTT
TRBJ1-4,TRBV6-6,NA,NA,CASSYGEFEKLFF,TGTGCCAGCAGTTACGGGGAGTTCGAAAAACTGTTTTTT
TRBJ1-2,TRBV29-1,NA,once,CSVEGRADVHGYTF,TGCAGCGTTGAAGGCAGGGCTGATGTTCATGGCTACACCTTC
TRBJ1-5,TRBV9,NA,NA,CASSPGESQPQHF,TGTGCCAGCAGCCCAGGTGAGAGTCAGCCCCAGCATTTT
TRBJ2-1,TRBV7-3,NA,NA,CASSLIGGANEQFF,TGTGCCAGCAGCTTAATAGGCGGGGCCAATGAGCAGTTCTTC
TRBJ1-4,TRBV9,NA,NA,CASSVSLGENEKLFF,TGTGCCAGCAGCGTAAGTCTCGGGGAAAATGAAAAACTGTTTTTT
TRBJ2-3,TRBV18,NA,NA,CASSPRGGPPDTQYF,TGTGCCAGCTCACCAAGGGGGGGCCCCCCAGATACGCAGTATTTT
TRBJ1-2,TRBV6-5,NA,NA,CASRKAGGRGYTF,TGTGCCAGCAGGAAAGCGGGGGGCAGGGGCTACACCTTC
TRBJ2-1,TRBV30,NA,once,CAWKIRRGALNEQFF,TGTGCCTGGAAGATCCGTCGGGGGGCACTAAATGAGCAGTTCTTC
TRBJ1-4,TRBV7-9,NA,NA,CASSTGGRVNEKLFF,TGTGCCAGCAGCACCGGGGGGCGCGTTAATGAAAAACTGTTTTTT
TRBJ1-3,TRBV5-4,NA,NA,CASSDSWLNSGNTIYF,TGTGCCAGCAGCGATTCGTGGCTCAACTCTGGAAACACCATATATTTT
TRBJ2-1,TRBV18,TRBD2,NA,CASSLERGGPSYNEQFF,TGTGCCAGCTCATTAGAGCGGGGGGGCCCCTCCTACAATGAGCAGTTCTTC
TRBJ1-6,TRBV14,NA,NA,CASSQGQIFYNSPLHF,TGTGCCAGCAGCCAAGGACAGATTTTCTATAATTCACCCCTCCACTTT
TRBJ2-7,TRBV11-2,NA,NA,CASSFSGTGTHEQYF,TGTGCCAGCAGCTTTAGCGGGACAGGGACCCACGAGCAGTACTTC
TRBJ1-1,TRBV29-1,NA,NA,CSVGPRVTEAFF,TGCAGCGTAGGACCCAGGGTCACTGAAGCTTTCTTT
TRBJ2-2,TRBV5-4,NA,NA,CASSIQDSNTGELFF,TGTGCCAGCAGCATACAGGATTCGAACACCGGGGAGCTGTTTTTT
TRBJ2-1,TRBV9,TRBD2,NA,CASSPNLGAGGPHEQFF,TGTGCCAGCAGCCCGAACCTGGGAGCGGGGGGGCCACATGAGCAGTTCTTC
TRBJ2-7,TRBV3-1/TRBV3-2,TRBD2,NA,CASSPRLAGGPYEQYF,TGTGCCAGCAGCCCCCGACTAGCGGGGGGGCCCTACGAGCAGTACTTC
TRBJ1-2,TRBV6-4,NA,few,CASSDSGRGKGYTF,TGTGCCAGCAGTGACTCAGGCCGGGGGAAAGGCTACACCTTC
TRBJ2-5,TRBV6-6,TRBD1,once,CASSYSAGTGGQTQYF,TGTGCCAGCAGTTACTCGGCCGGGACAGGGGGACAGACCCAGTACTTC
TRBJ2-1,TRBV23-1,NA,NA,CASIPIYFSYNEQFF,TGCGCCAGCATTCCCATCTATTTCTCCTACAATGAGCAGTTCTTC
TRBJ2-7,TRBV27,TRBD2,NA,CASRRGNSGGTYEQYF,TGTGCCAGCAGACGTGGCAATAGCGGGGGAACCTACGAGCAGTACTTC
TRBJ1-2,TRBV29-1,NA,few,CSVVPPEYAGYTF,TGCAGCGTTGTCCCTCCCGAGTACGCTGGCTACACCTTC
TRBJ2-5,TRBV7-3,NA,NA,CASSLTPGETQYF,TGTGCCAGCAGCTTAACCCCCGGGGAGACCCAGTACTTC
TRBJ2-7,TRBV11-2,TRBD1,once,CASSGNRGPYEQYF,TGTGCCAGCAGCGGCAACAGGGGCCCCTACGAGCAGTACTTC
TRBJ2-2,TRBV15,NA,NA,CATSRDKAVNTGELFF,TGTGCCACCAGCAGAGATAAGGCGGTCAACACCGGGGAGCTGTTTTTT
TRBJ1-1,TRBV6-6,NA,once,CASSSPSGRGNTEAFF,TGTGCCAGCAGTTCCCCCTCTGGAAGGGGCAACACTGAAGCTTTCTTT
TRBJ2-3,TRBV7-3,TRBD1,NA,CASSLTGISTDTQYF,TGTGCCAGCAGCTTGACAGGGATAAGCACAGATACGCAGTATTTT
TRBJ1-1,TRBV7-8,NA,NA,CASSLAQRRTEAFF,TGTGCCAGCAGCTTGGCTCAGAGGAGGACTGAAGCTTTCTTT